This T cell receptor (beta chain) comes out of a study of persistence of HIV-infected CD4 T cells. The libraries were made with immunoSEQ version 4 in survey mode. Template was genomic DNA at 8 to 10 ng/uL, with up to roughly 1 ug used per sample. TCRdb's table, derived via immunoSEQ multiplex PCR, lists solely in-frame clones and lacks some. The table has 30,000 to 35,000 clones, 75% to 85% seen once; the top ten hold 18%. Between the trimmed V and J ends, which lost 4 bases and 2 bases, there was a span of 11 bases. Germline V CDR1 and CDR2: MNHEY, SVGAGI. The CDR3 length is 14 residues. Findings of the study overall: Antigen-responding cells were enriched for degenerate expanded CDR3beta sequences.

Cells were stimulated with overlapping HIV-1 Gag 15-mer peptides. Sorted nonresponding memory CD4+ T cells were CD40L-negative, CD69-negative, CD45RO-high. In regard to this clone: What it binds is unknown.

This chain links TRBV6-5 with TRBJ1-2; TRBD1 might be the D (6 bases). Specimen: CD4+ T cells sorted from PBMCs after approximately 19-hour stimulation, collected from a patient who received antiretroviral therapy. The TCR sequence derives from an adult woman with HIV who was CMV-seropositive. The CDR3 DNA reads as TGTGCCAGCAGTTCCCAGACAGGCAACTATGGCTACACCTTC. Translation gives CASSSQTGNYGYTF.